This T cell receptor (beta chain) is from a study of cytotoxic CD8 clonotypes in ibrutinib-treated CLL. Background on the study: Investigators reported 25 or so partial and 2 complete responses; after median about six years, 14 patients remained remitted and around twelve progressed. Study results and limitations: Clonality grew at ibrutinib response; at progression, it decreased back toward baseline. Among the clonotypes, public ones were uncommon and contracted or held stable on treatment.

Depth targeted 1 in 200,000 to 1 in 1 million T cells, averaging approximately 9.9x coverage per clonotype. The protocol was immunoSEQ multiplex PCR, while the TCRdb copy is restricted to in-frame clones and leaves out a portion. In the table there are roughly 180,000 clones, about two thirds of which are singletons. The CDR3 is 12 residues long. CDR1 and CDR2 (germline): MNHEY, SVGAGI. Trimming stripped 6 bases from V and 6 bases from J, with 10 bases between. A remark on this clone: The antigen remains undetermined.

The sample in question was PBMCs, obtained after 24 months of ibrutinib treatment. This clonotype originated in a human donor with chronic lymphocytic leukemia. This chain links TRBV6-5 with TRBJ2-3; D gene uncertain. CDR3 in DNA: TGTGCCAGCAGCACCTACGTCGATACGCAGTATTTT. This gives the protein CASSTYVDTQYF.